The TCR beta chain under discussion was sequenced for a study of blood T cell repertoires in COVID-19. On the study more broadly: Sites in the United States, Italy and Spain provided acute and convalescent COVID-19 samples. From T cells, B-cell-depleted T cells, or PBMCs came the material, which was cDNA or gDNA.

CDR3 length: 16 amino acids. V trimming: 5 bases; J trimming: 0 bases; junction bases outside the gene matches: 6. CDR1 and CDR2 (germline): SGHNT, YENEEA. Authors' analysis steps: Quantification of nucleated cells was approximated via reference gene primer amplification. Assay used: immunoSEQ multiplex PCR; TCRdb lists only in-frame clones, some missing. V, J and clone size derive from that table, while D and trimming were established from the DNA sequence. Among about 54,000 clones listed, around 86% were seen once. Material for sequencing was peripheral blood. This TCR came from a man in his forties or fifties with active COVID-19. The chain carries TRBV11-3 and TRBJ2-2; 7 bases align to TRBD2. The CDR3 DNA reads as TGTGCCAGCAGCCGTTCTAGCGGTACGAACACCGGGGAGCTGTTTTTT. It codes for CASSRSSGTNTGELFF.